The sequence of this T cell receptor beta chain was determined in a study of early T cells in non-severe SARS-CoV-2 infection. This clonotype was picked up a small number of times. Each CDR3 protein is one row after TCRdb ran MiXCR on the 5' RACE reads. The table shows about 67,000 distinct CDR3 sequences, with approximately 10% occurring only once. Germline V gene lookup returns CDR1 LGHDT and CDR2 YNNKEL (reference sequence). Trimming removed 3 bases at V and 5 bases at J, with 6 bases between. The CDR3 has 12 residues. The clonotype comes from an adult who was a healthcare worker with PCR-confirmed SARS-CoV-2 infection or an uninfected control (not recorded which). The chain combines TRBV3-1 with TRBJ2-3, with D possibly matching TRBD2 (5 bases). The source material was whole blood. The CDR3 here is CASSQEVDTQYF. The CDR3 region has the DNA TGTGCCAGCAGCCAGGAGGTAGATACGCAGTATTTT.